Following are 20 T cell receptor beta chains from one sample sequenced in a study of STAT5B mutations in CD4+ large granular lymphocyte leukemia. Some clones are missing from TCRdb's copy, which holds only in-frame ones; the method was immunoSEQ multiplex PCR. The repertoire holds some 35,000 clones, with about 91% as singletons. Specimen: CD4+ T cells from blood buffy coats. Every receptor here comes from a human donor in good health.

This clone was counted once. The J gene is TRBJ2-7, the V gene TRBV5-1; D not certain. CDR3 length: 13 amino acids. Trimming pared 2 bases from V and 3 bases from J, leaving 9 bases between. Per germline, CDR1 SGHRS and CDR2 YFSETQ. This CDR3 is CASSFDILYEQYF. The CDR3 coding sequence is TGCGCCAGCAGCTTCGACATACTCTACGAGCAGTACTTC.

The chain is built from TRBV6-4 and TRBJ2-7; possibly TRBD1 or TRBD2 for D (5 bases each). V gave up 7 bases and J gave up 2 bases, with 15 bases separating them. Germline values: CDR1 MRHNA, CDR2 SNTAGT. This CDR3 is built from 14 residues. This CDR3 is CASTNLGPPYEQYF. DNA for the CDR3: TGTGCCAGCACCAACCTGGGACCGCCCTACGAGCAGTACTTC.

The CDR3 protein is CASSLTSGHTDTQYF. The CDR3 coding sequence is TGTGCCAGCAGCTTAACTAGCGGGCACACAGATACGCAGTATTTT. The chain joins TRBV11-2 to TRBJ2-3, with TRBD2 identical over 9 bases. Germline lookup yields CDR1 SGHAT and CDR2 FQNNGV. The ends lost 2 bases at V and 2 bases at J; junction bases unmatched: 2. CDR3 length: 15 residues. The whole variable domain, filled in from reference TRBV11-2 and TRBJ2-3, reads EAGVAQSPRYKIIEKRQSVAFWCNPISGHATLYWYQQILGQGPKLLIQFQNNGVVDDSQLPKDRFSAERLKGVDSTLKIQPAKLEDSAVYLCASSLTSGHTDTQYFGPGTRLTVL.

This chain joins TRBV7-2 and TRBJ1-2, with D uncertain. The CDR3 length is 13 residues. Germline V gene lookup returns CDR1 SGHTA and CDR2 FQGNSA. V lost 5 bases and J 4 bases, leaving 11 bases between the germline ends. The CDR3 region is CASSPDRSYGYTF. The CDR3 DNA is TGTGCCAGCAGCCCGGACCGAAGCTATGGCTACACCTTC.

The CDR3 here is CASSPSRAGGHEQYF. The CDR3 coding sequence is TGTGCCAGCAGCCCCTCCAGAGCGGGAGGGCACGAGCAGTACTTC. The chain uses TRBV4-2 and TRBJ2-7; the match to TRBD2 covers 10 bases. The CDR3 has 15 residues. Germline-derived CDR1 and CDR2 are LGHNA and YNFKEQ. Trimming removed 4 bases from V and 5 bases from J; junction bases left unmatched: 8.

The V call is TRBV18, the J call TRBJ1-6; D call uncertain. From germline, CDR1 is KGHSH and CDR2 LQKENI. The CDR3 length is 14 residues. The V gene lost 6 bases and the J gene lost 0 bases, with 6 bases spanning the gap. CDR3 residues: CASSPSSYNSPLHF. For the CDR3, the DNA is TGTGCCAGCTCGCCCAGCTCCTATAATTCACCCCTCCACTTT.

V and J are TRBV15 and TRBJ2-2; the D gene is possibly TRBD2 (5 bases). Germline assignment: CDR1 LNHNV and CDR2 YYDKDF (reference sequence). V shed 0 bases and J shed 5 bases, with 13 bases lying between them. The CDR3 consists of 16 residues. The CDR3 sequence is CATSRDGDPRTGELFF. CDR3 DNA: TGTGCCACCAGCAGAGACGGGGATCCCCGGACCGGGGAGCTGTTTTTT.

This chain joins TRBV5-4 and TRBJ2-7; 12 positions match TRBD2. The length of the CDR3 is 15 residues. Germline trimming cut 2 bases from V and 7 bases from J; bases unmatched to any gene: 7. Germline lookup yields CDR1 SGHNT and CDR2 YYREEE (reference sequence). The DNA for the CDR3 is TGTGCCAGCAGCTTAAAAGGACTAGCGGGGTTAGAGCAGTACTTC. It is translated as CASSLKGLAGLEQYF.

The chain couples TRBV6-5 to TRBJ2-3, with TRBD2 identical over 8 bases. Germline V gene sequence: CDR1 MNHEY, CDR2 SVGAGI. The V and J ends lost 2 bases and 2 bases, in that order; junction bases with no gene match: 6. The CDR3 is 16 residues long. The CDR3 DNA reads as TGTGCCAGCAGTTACGGCGGGGGGTCCGCCACAGATACGCAGTATTTT. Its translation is CASSYGGGSATDTQYF.

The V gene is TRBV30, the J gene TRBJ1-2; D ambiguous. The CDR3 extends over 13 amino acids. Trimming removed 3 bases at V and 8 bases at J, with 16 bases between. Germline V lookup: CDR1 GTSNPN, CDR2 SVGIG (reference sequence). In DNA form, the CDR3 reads TGTGCCTGGAGCATATCGGCCGGGGTCGGCTACACCTTC. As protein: CAWSISAGVGYTF.

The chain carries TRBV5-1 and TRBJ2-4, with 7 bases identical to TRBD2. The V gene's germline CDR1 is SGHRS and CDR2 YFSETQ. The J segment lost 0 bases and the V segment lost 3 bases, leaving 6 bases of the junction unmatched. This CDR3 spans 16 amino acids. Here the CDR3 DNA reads TGCGCCAGCAGCTCGGGGGAGGGCCTAGCCAAAAACATTCAGTACTTC. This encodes CASSSGEGLAKNIQYF.

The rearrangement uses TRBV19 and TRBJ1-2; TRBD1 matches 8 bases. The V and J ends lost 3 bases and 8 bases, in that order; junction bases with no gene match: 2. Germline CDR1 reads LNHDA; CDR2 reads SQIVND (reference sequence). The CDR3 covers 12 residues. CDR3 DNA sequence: TGTGCCAGTAGTATGGACAGGGTCGGCTACACCTTC. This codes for CASSMDRVGYTF.

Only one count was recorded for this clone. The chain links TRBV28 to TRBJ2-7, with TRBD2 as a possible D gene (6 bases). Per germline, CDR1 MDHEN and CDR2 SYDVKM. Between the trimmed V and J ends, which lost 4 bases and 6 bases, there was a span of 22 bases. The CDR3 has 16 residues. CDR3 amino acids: CASSSHGPGAGSEQYF. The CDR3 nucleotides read TGTGCCAGCAGTTCCCACGGGCCCGGGGCGGGGTCCGAGCAGTACTTC.

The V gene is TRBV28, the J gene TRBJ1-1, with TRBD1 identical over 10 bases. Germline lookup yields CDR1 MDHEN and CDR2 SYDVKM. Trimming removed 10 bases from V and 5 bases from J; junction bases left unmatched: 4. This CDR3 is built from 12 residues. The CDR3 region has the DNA TGTGCCAACTCGGGACAGGGGACTGAAGCTTTCTTT. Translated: CANSGQGTEAFF.

CDR3 region: CASILDRDRAWIETNEKLFF. The CDR3 DNA follows: TGTGCCAGCATCCTTGACCGGGACAGGGCTTGGATCGAAACTAATGAAAAACTGTTTTTT. The J gene is TRBJ1-4, the V gene TRBV21-1; the table's D gene call, TRBD1, was not cross checked with the DNA. TRBV21-1 is flagged as a pseudogene. The CDR3 length is 20 residues.

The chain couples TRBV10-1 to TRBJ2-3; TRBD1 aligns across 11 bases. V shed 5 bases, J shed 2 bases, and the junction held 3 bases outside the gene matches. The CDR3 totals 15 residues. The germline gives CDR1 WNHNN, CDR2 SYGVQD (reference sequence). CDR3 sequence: CASSLGQGDTDTQYF. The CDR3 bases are TGCGCCAGCAGTTTGGGACAGGGGGACACAGATACGCAGTATTTT.

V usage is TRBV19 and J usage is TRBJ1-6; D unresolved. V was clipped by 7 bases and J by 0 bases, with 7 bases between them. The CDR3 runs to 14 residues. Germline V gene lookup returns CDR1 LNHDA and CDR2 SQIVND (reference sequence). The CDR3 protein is CASTESSYNSPLHF. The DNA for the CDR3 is TGTGCCAGTACGGAGAGCTCCTATAATTCACCCCTCCACTTT.

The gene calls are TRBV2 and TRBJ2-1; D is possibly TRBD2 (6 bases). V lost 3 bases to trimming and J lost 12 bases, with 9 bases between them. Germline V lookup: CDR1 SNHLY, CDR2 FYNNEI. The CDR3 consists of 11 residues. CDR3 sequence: CASSEEGGQFF. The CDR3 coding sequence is TGTGCCAGCAGTGAGGAGGGAGGGCAGTTCTTC.

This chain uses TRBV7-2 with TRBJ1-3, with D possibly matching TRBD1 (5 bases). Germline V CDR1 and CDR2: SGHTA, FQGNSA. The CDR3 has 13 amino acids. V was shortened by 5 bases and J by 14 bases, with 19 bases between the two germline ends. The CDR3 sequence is CASSPFGGSALYF. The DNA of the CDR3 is TGTGCCAGCAGCCCTTTTGGGGGATCCGCCTTATATTTT.

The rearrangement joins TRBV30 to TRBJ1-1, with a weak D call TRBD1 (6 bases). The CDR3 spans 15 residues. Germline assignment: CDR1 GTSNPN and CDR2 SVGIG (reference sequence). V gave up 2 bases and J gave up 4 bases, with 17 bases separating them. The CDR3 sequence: CAWSRLGRGTTEAFF. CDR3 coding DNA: TGTGCCTGGAGTCGGTTGGGGAGGGGGACCACTGAAGCTTTCTTT.